The TCR beta chain under discussion was sequenced for a study of blood T cells in healthy people across ages. The authors ran a second PCR of about 6 to 11 cycles using a sample-barcoded 5' primer and a J-beta primer mix. TCRdb processed the 5' RACE reads anew with MiXCR; each CDR3 protein has one entry. This sample carries approximately 1.5 million distinct CDR3 sequences, approximately 42% of them seen once, and the ten largest clones take under 5%. Germline loops: CDR1 DFQATT, CDR2 SNEGSKA (reference sequence). V lost 1 base to trimming and J lost 1 base, with 14 bases between them. CDR3 length equals 16 residues.

Material: blood. This receptor was taken from a woman aged 18-29 years in good health. The chain couples TRBV20-1 to TRBJ2-1; either TRBD1 or TRBD2 may supply D (5 bases each). CDR3: CSARGGRDGSYNEQFF. The CDR3 nucleotides are TGCAGTGCTAGAGGGGGTAGGGACGGATCCTACAATGAGCAGTTCTTC.